The sequence of this T cell receptor beta chain was determined in a study of blood T cells in healthy people across ages. Study conclusions and caveats: Among T cells, TCR beta diversity per million cells dropped roughly linearly as age rose.

V trimming: 2 bases; J trimming: 11 bases; junction bases outside the gene matches: 4. Germline-derived CDR1 and CDR2 are KGHSH and LQKENI. CDR3 length: 12 amino acids. In the case of this clonotype: Its antigen remains unidentified.

A sample-barcoded 5' primer and a J-beta primer mix were used in a second PCR of about 7 to 11 cycles. MiXCR, run by TCRdb on the 5' RACE reads, gives a single entry per CDR3 protein. The table lists some 850,000 distinct CDR3 sequences, more than 25% of them singletons. Per-sample yields of isolated PBMCs were at least 6 million. These data were likewise used in another study, on T cells of mothers and their children. According to that study: Related pairs of mothers and children showed slightly higher, non-significant overlap versus unrelated pairs.

The rearrangement uses TRBV18 and TRBJ1-1, with 8 bases that match TRBD1. The sample consisted of blood. The receptor's source is a boy aged 5-17 years in good health. The CDR3 DNA follows: TGTGCCAGCTCACCAAACAGGGGGTTTGCTTTCTTT. This gives the protein CASSPNRGFAFF.